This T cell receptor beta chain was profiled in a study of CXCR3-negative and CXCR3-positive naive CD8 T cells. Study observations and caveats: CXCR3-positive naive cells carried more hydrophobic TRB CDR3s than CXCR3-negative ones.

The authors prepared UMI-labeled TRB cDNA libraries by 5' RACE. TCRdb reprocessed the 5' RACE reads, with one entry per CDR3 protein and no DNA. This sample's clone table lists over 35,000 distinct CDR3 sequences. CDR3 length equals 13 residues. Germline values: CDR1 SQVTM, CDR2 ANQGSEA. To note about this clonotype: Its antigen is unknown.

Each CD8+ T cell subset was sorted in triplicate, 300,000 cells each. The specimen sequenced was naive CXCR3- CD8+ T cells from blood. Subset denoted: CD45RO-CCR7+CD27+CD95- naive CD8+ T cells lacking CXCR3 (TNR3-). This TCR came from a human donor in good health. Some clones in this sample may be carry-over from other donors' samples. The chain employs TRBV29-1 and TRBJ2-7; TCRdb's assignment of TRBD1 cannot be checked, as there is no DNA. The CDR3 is CSVEMGGDYEQYF.